The source of this TCR beta chain is a study of T cell changes during pregnancy in multiple sclerosis (dated by TCRdb to between 2018 and 2021). Concerning the study at large: In women with multiple sclerosis, the researchers looked at how the T cell repertoire shifted as pregnancy progressed.

The CDR3 runs 17 amino acids, cysteine and phenylalanine included. Here the CDR3 DNA is all that survives: 51 bases in frame from base 1. V is trimmed back by 5 bases and J by 0 bases, and the junction contains 10 bases that no gene match accounts for. CDR1 and CDR2 (SEHNR, FQNEAQ) derive from the germline V gene (reference sequence). Library preparation used the immunoSEQ multiplex PCR assay. The table was pulled from immuneACCESS by TCRdb, which kept in-frame rearrangements only. Such tables lose some clones; where checked, under half of the loss comes from unresolved V genes, and the rest has no known cause. This sample holds approximately 59,000 clones; roughly 89% were observed only once. The top ten constitute about 1.3% of the sample. Remarks on this clone: Its antigen is unknown. No much larger clonotype is one base removed from it; base qualities were not supplied.

The sequencing used peripheral blood, collected in the third trimester of pregnancy. Rearrangement joined TRBV7-9 to TRBJ2-5, and TRBD2 aligns with 9 junction nucleotides. This sequence was found in a female donor in good health, enrolled as a control in a pregnancy study. In nucleotide form, the sequence is TGTGCCAGCAGCGTGGCTAGCGGGGAATCGTACCAAGAGACCCAGTACTTC. It encodes CASSVASGESYQETQYF.